This T cell receptor (beta chain) was identified in a study of blood T cell repertoires in COVID-19. Data came from immunoSEQ multiplex PCR; TCRdb stores just in-frame clones and leaves some out. This sample has around 260,000 clones, with around 90% found just once. The CDR3 totals 15 residues. Germline V gene lookup returns CDR1 LGHDT and CDR2 YNNKEL (reference sequence). The V gene end was trimmed by 5 bases and the J gene end by 9 bases; junction bases not matched to a gene: 13. The sequenced sample was peripheral blood. The chain uses TRBV3-1 (or the pseudogene TRBV3-2) and TRBJ1-1; 9 nucleotides agree with TRBD1. The TCR sequence derives from an older woman with COVID-19, enrolled during active disease. CDR3 protein: CASSNLPGQGTKAFF. In DNA form, the CDR3 reads TGTGCCAGCAGCAACTTACCGGGACAGGGTACGAAAGCTTTCTTT.